One sample yielded the 6 T cell receptor beta chains listed below, sequenced in a study of CD8 T cells in Susac syndrome. Reverse transcription used about 0.45 to 1 ug RNA and random hexamers. MiXCR, run by TCRdb on the immunoSEQ multiplex PCR reads, gives a single entry per CDR3 protein. The profile shows about 150,000 distinct CDR3 sequences, 95% to 96% of them singletons. The material sequenced was CD8+ T cells from PBMCs. The origin of the receptors is a human donor with multiple sclerosis.

The chain couples TRBV20-1 to TRBJ2-7; D is unclear. Trimming took 2 bases from V and 0 from J, leaving 8 bases between them. The CDR3 totals 13 residues. Germline V gene lookup returns CDR1 DFQATT and CDR2 SNEGSKA (reference sequence). This CDR3 is CSARSDLSYEQYV. Written as DNA, the CDR3 is TGCAGTGCTAGATCGGACCTCTCCTACGAGCAGTACGTC.

The CDR3 DNA reads TGTGCCAGCAGCGTAGAAGGGATGTTGGTTAACAATGAGCAGTTCTTC. It codes for CASSVEGMLVNNEQFF. V and J are TRBV9 and TRBJ2-1; D is unresolved. The CDR3 covers 16 residues. Germline V gene data show CDR1 as SGDLS and CDR2 as YYNGEE. V was shortened by 0 bases and J by 5 bases, with 15 bases between the two germline ends.

The gene calls are TRBV29-1 and TRBJ2-7; no definite D call. This CDR3 spans 12 amino acids. Germline V gives CDR1 SQVTM, CDR2 ANQGSEA. The ends were cut back, 4 bases at V and 3 bases at J, with 10 bases in the middle. The CDR3 protein is CSVVSGDYEQYF. Written as DNA, the CDR3 is TGCAGCGTTGTATCGGGCGACTACGAGCAGTACTTC.

The chain combines TRBV29-1 with TRBJ2-2, with D unresolved. Trimming stripped 4 bases from V and 0 bases from J, with 6 bases between. This CDR3 is built from 13 residues. Germline V gene data show CDR1 as SQVTM and CDR2 as ANQGSEA. In DNA, the CDR3 is TGCAGCGTTGTTTACCCGAACACCGGGGAGCTGTTTTTT. Translation gives CSVVYPNTGELFF.

The genes are TRBV9 and TRBJ1-6; D is unresolved. V lost 0 bases to trimming and J lost 4 bases, with 11 bases between them. Per the germline V gene, CDR1 is SGDLS and CDR2 is YYNGEE. The CDR3 totals 16 residues. The CDR3 region has the DNA TGTGCCAGCAGCGTAGAGGCATCAGAGTATAATTCACCCCTCCACTTT. As protein: CASSVEASEYNSPLHF.

This sequence joins TRBV7-9 and TRBJ1-1; D is uncertain. Germline V lookup: CDR1 SEHNR, CDR2 FQNEAQ (reference sequence). The CDR3 totals 14 residues. Trimming shortened V by 0 bases and J by 10 bases, and 15 bases separated the two germline ends. The CDR3 is CASSLAPGLMGAFF. The CDR3 coding sequence is TGTGCCAGCAGCTTAGCCCCCGGTTTAATGGGAGCTTTCTTT. Based on the CDR3 plus reference TRBV7-9 and TRBJ1-1, the full variable domain is DTGVSQNPRHKITKRGQNVTFRCDPISEHNRLYWYRQTLGQGPEFLTYFQNEAQLEKSRLLSDRFSAERPKGSFSTLEIQRTEQGDSAMYLCASSLAPGLMGAFFGQGTRLTVV.